The 31 T cell receptor beta chains listed next were all sequenced from one sample in a study of cytomegalovirus exposure and HLA in healthy donors. With 60 Vbeta and 13 Jbeta primers, the PCR was carried out. The repertoire was sequenced with immunoSEQ multiplex PCR; TCRdb's copy has only in-frame clones and lacks some. The top ten hold around 5.7% of the sample, which has some 160,000 clones, around three quarters seen once. The sample consisted of PBMCs. The receptor set was obtained from a man in his forties or fifties in good health and CMV-seronegative.

The genes are TRBV9 and TRBJ2-3, with TRBD2 matching over 13 bases. Germline trimming cut 3 bases from V and 0 bases from J; bases unmatched to any gene: 4. This CDR3 region has 17 residues. Per the germline V gene, CDR1 is SGDLS and CDR2 is YYNGEE. DNA of the CDR3: TGTGCCAGCAGCGCCGGGACTAGCGGGGATAGCACAGATACGCAGTATTTT. Translating it yields CASSAGTSGDSTDTQYF.

The chain joins TRBV5-1 to TRBJ1-1; 8 bases are shared with TRBD1. Germline loops: CDR1 SGHRS, CDR2 YFSETQ. The V and J ends lost 0 bases and 1 base, in that order; junction bases with no gene match: 5. The CDR3 has 16 amino acids. The CDR3 DNA reads TGCGCCAGCAGCTTGGGCCCGCAGGGGGCGAACACTGAAGCTTTCTTT. Its translation is CASSLGPQGANTEAFF. Full variable domain (rest looked up from reference TRBV5-1 and TRBJ1-1): KAGVTQTPRYLIKTRGQQVTLSCSPISGHRSVSWYQQTPGQGLQFLFEYFSETQRNKGNFPGRFSGRQFSNSRSEMNVSTLELGDSALYLCASSLGPQGANTEAFFGQGTRLTVV.

The chain has TRBV4-1 and TRBJ2-3, with TRBD1 as a possible D gene (5 bases). The CDR3 has 16 amino acids. V gave up 4 bases and J gave up 0 bases, with 14 bases separating them. In germline, CDR1 is MGHRA, CDR2 YSYEKL. The CDR3 nucleotides read TGCGCCAGCAGCCCCCGACAGCGTTCTAGCACAGATACGCAGTATTTT. Residues: CASSPRQRSSTDTQYF.

The J gene is TRBJ2-7, the V gene TRBV7-2; 8 bases are shared with TRBD1. V shed 5 bases, J shed 2 bases, and the junction held 8 bases outside the gene matches. The CDR3 consists of 15 residues. CDR1 is SGHTA and CDR2 is FQGNSA in the germline V gene. The CDR3 coding sequence is TGTGCCAGCAGCCCGGACAGGGCCACTACCTACGAGCAGTACTTC. Protein product: CASSPDRATTYEQYF.

The V gene is TRBV10-2, the J gene TRBJ1-1; D ambiguous. The CDR3 has 14 amino acids. Trimming removed 3 bases at V and 2 bases at J, with 10 bases between. From germline, CDR1 is WSHSY and CDR2 SAAADI. The CDR3, as DNA: TGCGCCAGCAGTGAAGATCGAGTTAACACTGAAGCTTTCTTT. As protein: CASSEDRVNTEAFF.

The chain links TRBV10-3 to TRBJ1-5, with a possible D match to TRBD1 (6 bases). Germline V lookup: CDR1 ENHRY, CDR2 SYGVKD. Trimming stripped 2 bases from V and 5 bases from J, with 10 bases between. This CDR3 is built from 14 residues. The CDR3, as DNA: TGTGCCATCAGTGAGACGGACAGACATCAGCCCCAGCATTTT. Its protein product is CAISETDRHQPQHF.

In its sample, this clone was seen a few times. The chain has TRBV2 and TRBJ1-6, with D possibly matching TRBD1 (6 bases). With 7 bases removed from V and 11 bases from J, the gap between germline ends came to 18 bases. Germline-derived CDR1 and CDR2 are SNHLY and FYNNEI. The CDR3 is 14 amino acids. This chain's CDR3 is CASTEGKGGPPLHF. CDR3 coding DNA: TGTGCCAGCACCGAGGGAAAGGGGGGGCCACCCCTCCACTTT.

The chain carries TRBV29-1 and TRBJ2-5; 7 nucleotides line up with TRBD2. The V and J ends lost 1 base and 4 bases, in that order; junction bases with no gene match: 9. This CDR3 spans 15 amino acids. Germline V gene data show CDR1 as SQVTM and CDR2 as ANQGSEA. This chain's CDR3 is CSVEGRGGEGETQYF. CDR3 DNA sequence: TGCAGCGTTGAAGGGCGGGGAGGGGAGGGAGAGACCCAGTACTTC.

V is TRBV7-9 and J is TRBJ2-7; D not resolved. This CDR3 region has 11 residues. Germline assignment: CDR1 SEHNR and CDR2 FQNEAQ (reference sequence). V was trimmed by 5 bases and J by 5 bases, leaving 7 bases between them. This CDR3 is CASSAVDEQYF. The CDR3 nucleotides read TGTGCCAGCAGCGCAGTCGACGAGCAGTACTTC. Variable domain in full (rest from reference TRBV7-9 and TRBJ2-7): DTGVSQNPRHKITKRGQNVTFRCDPISEHNRLYWYRQTLGQGPEFLTYFQNEAQLEKSRLLSDRFSAERPKGSFSTLEIQRTEQGDSAMYLCASSAVDEQYFGPGTRLTVT.

The V call is TRBV4-3, the J call TRBJ2-7, with 9 bases fitting TRBD2. CDR1 and CDR2 (germline): LGHNA, YSLEER. This CDR3 is built from 16 residues. V shed 0 bases, J shed 4 bases, and the junction held 7 bases outside the gene matches. The CDR3, as DNA: TGCGCCAGCAGCCAAGAGGGCACTAGCGGGTTGTACGAGCAGTACTTC. Protein: CASSQEGTSGLYEQYF.

This chain connects TRBV10-3 to TRBJ1-2; 8 bases fit TRBD1. The CDR3 length is 13 residues. Trimming removed 7 bases from V and 6 bases from J; junction bases left unmatched: 7. Looked up from germline, CDR1 is ENHRY and CDR2 is SYGVKD. The CDR3 here is CAITGQGVDGYTF. CDR3 in DNA: TGTGCCATCACCGGACAGGGAGTCGATGGCTACACCTTC.

The chain uses TRBV6-1 and TRBJ2-7, with D possibly matching TRBD2 (6 bases). The CDR3 length is 14 residues. Per germline, CDR1 MNHNS and CDR2 SASEGT. The V gene lost 6 bases and the J gene lost 2 bases, with 14 bases spanning the gap. CDR3 coding DNA: TGTGCCAGCAGGATGGAGGGTCGGGCCTACGAGCAGTACTTC. Amino acid sequence: CASRMEGRAYEQYF.

V is TRBV19 and J is TRBJ2-1; 8 nucleotides agree with TRBD1. CDR1 and CDR2 (germline): LNHDA, SQIVND (reference sequence). V lost 3 bases, J lost 1 base, and 5 bases stayed unmatched. This CDR3 is 16 amino acids long. The CDR3 DNA reads TGTGCCAGTAGTATCAGGGGGCTAGGGTCCTACAATGAGCAGTTCTTC. Translating it yields CASSIRGLGSYNEQFF. Filled out from reference TRBV19 and TRBJ2-1, the complete variable domain reads DGGITQSPKYLFRKEGQNVTLSCEQNLNHDAMYWYRQDPGQGLRLIYYSQIVNDFQKGDIAEGYSVSREKKESFPLTVTSAQKNPTAFYLCASSIRGLGSYNEQFFGPGTRLTVL.

The CDR3 is CASRQGSDGYTF. CDR3 sequence (DNA): TGCGCCAGCAGGCAGGGGAGCGATGGCTACACCTTC. The chain couples TRBV5-1 to TRBJ1-2; D may be TRBD1 (6 bases). V was trimmed by 5 bases and J by 6 bases, leaving 11 bases between them. The CDR3 extends over 12 amino acids. Germline CDR1 SGHRS, CDR2 YFSETQ.

This chain joins TRBV6-6 and TRBJ1-2; D not resolved. CDR1 and CDR2 from the germline V gene are MNHNY and SVGAGI (reference sequence). The CDR3 runs to 10 residues. The ends were cut back, 2 bases at V and 10 bases at J, with 5 bases in the middle. The CDR3, as DNA: TGTGCCAGCAGTTACGAGGTCTACACCTTC. Amino acid sequence: CASSYEVYTF.

The chain couples TRBV19 to TRBJ1-5; D gene unclear. Germline-derived CDR1 and CDR2 are LNHDA and SQIVND (reference sequence). The CDR3 contains 14 residues. With 2 bases removed from V and 5 bases from J, the gap between germline ends came to 10 bases. CDR3 residues: CASSIPRRDQPQHF. The CDR3 coding sequence is TGTGCCAGTAGTATACCCAGGAGGGATCAGCCCCAGCATTTT.

The chain is built from TRBV5-4 and TRBJ2-5; 10 bases match TRBD2. The V gene's germline CDR1 is SGHNT and CDR2 YYREEE (reference sequence). The CDR3 covers 16 residues. J was trimmed by 4 bases and V by 2 bases; bases with no gene match: 8. The CDR3 coding sequence is TGTGCCAGCAGCTTTGGTGGAGCGGGGGGGAGAGAGACCCAGTACTTC. This gives the protein CASSFGGAGGRETQYF.

The rearrangement uses TRBV29-1 and TRBJ1-3, with unresolved D. The ends were cut back, 5 bases at V and 0 bases at J, with 8 bases in the middle. Germline loops: CDR1 SQVTM, CDR2 ANQGSEA. The CDR3 has 13 amino acids. CDR3 coding DNA: TGCAGCGTTCAAGGTATCTCTGGAAACACCATATATTTT. This sequence encodes CSVQGISGNTIYF. The variable domain in full, with the rest retrieved from reference TRBV29-1 and TRBJ1-3, is SAVISQKPSRDICQRGTSLTIQCQVDSQVTMMFWYRQQPGQSLTLIATANQGSEATYESGFVIDKFPISRPNLTFSTLTVSNMSPEDSSIYLCSVQGISGNTIYFGEGSWLTVV.

V usage is TRBV7-9 and J usage is TRBJ1-1, with D perhaps TRBD1 (6 bases). The CDR3 covers 14 residues. Trimming took off 4 bases at V and 0 bases at J, with 9 bases between the two ends. CDR1 and CDR2 (germline): SEHNR, FQNEAQ (reference sequence). The CDR3 spells CASSSRGMNTEAFF. Written as DNA, the CDR3 is TGTGCCAGCAGCTCCAGGGGAATGAACACTGAAGCTTTCTTT.

The V call is TRBV5-1, the J call TRBJ2-3, with D perhaps TRBD2 (6 bases). Trimming shortened V by 0 bases and J by 2 bases, and 10 bases separated the two germline ends. The length of the CDR3 is 15 residues. The germline V gene has CDR1 SGHRS and CDR2 YFSETQ. Here the CDR3 DNA reads TGCGCCAGCAGCTTGGGCGGGGACCCCACAGATACGCAGTATTTT. As protein: CASSLGGDPTDTQYF. Looking up the rest from reference TRBV5-1 and TRBJ2-3 gives the full variable domain: KAGVTQTPRYLIKTRGQQVTLSCSPISGHRSVSWYQQTPGQGLQFLFEYFSETQRNKGNFPGRFSGRQFSNSRSEMNVSTLELGDSALYLCASSLGGDPTDTQYFGPGTRLTVL.

This chain connects TRBV30 to TRBJ2-5; 8 bases line up with TRBD2. The CDR3 loop spans 16 amino acids. Germline V gene data show CDR1 as GTSNPN and CDR2 as SVGIG (reference sequence). V gave up 0 bases and J gave up 5 bases; unmatched junction bases: 11. The CDR3 reads CAWSVKVAGLLETQYF. For the CDR3, the DNA is TGTGCCTGGAGTGTAAAGGTAGCGGGATTGTTGGAGACCCAGTACTTC.

V and J are TRBV7-6 and TRBJ2-3, with a weak D call TRBD2 (6 bases). In germline, CDR1 is SGHVS, CDR2 FNYEAQ. With 8 bases removed from V and 5 bases from J, the gap between germline ends came to 14 bases. CDR3 length: 13 residues. CDR3 amino acids: CASRTGVGDTQYF. CDR3 bases: TGTGCCAGCCGCACGGGAGTTGGAGATACGCAGTATTTT.

Notes on this clone: One end of the junction does not line up with germline, which may come from a read error. This chain links TRBV7-2 with TRBJ2-4, with TRBD2 identical over 8 bases. The CDR3 runs to 11 residues. Germline CDR1 is SGHTA and CDR2 is FQGNSA. In DNA form, the CDR3 reads TGTGCCAGCAGCATACCGCCGGGACTAGTCTTC. It translates to CASSIPPGLVF.

The CDR3 DNA reads TGTGCCAGCACCCCCGGGACAGGGGGCGGCACCGGGGAGCTGTTTTTT. Protein: CASTPGTGGGTGELFF. The rearrangement links TRBV6-6 to TRBJ2-2; 12 bases agree with TRBD1. Germline CDR1 MNHNY, CDR2 SVGAGI (reference sequence). The CDR3 is 16 residues long. Trimming took 7 bases from V and 4 from J; bases not matched to a gene: 7.

V usage is TRBV5-5 and J usage is TRBJ2-5, with a weak D call TRBD1 (5 bases). This CDR3 contains 15 residues. V dropped 0 bases and J dropped 1 base, with 10 bases sitting between them. Germline V gene sequence: CDR1 SGHKS, CDR2 YYEKEE (reference sequence). The CDR3, as DNA: TGTGCCAGCAGCTTGGGCGAAGGGGTCCAAGAGACCCAGTACTTC. It encodes CASSLGEGVQETQYF.

This rearrangement joins TRBV6-1 to TRBJ2-7, with TRBD1 matching over 9 bases. Germline V lookup: CDR1 MNHNS, CDR2 SASEGT. V trimming: 7 bases; J trimming: 5 bases; junction bases outside the gene matches: 12. CDR3 length: 15 amino acids. CDR3 sequence reads: CASTRTGQGLNEQYF. CDR3 coding DNA: TGTGCCAGCACCAGAACGGGACAGGGTTTAAACGAGCAGTACTTC.

This chain links TRBV7-9 with TRBJ2-1, with 9 bases aligning to TRBD2. Germline CDR1 is SEHNR and CDR2 is FQNEAQ (reference sequence). CDR3 size: 18 residues. V lost 4 bases to trimming and J lost 4 bases; unmatched junction nucleotides: 14. The CDR3 DNA reads TGTGCCAGCAGCTCCGGACGGGTCCTAGCGGGGAGGTACAATGAGCAGTTCTTC. Translated, it gives CASSSGRVLAGRYNEQFF.

The V gene is TRBV7-2, the J gene TRBJ1-2; no clear D. Trimming removed 5 bases from V and 5 bases from J, with 18 bases in between. Germline V gene data show CDR1 as SGHTA and CDR2 as FQGNSA. The length of the CDR3 is 15 residues. The CDR3 loop reads CASSLEGAVRYGYTF. The CDR3 DNA reads as TGTGCCAGCAGCCTCGAGGGTGCAGTTAGATATGGCTACACCTTC.

This chain uses TRBV7-9 with TRBJ2-3, with a tentative D call TRBD1 (6 bases). Between the trimmed V and J ends, which lost 5 bases and 7 bases, there was a span of 13 bases. The germline gives CDR1 SEHNR, CDR2 FQNEAQ (reference sequence). CDR3 length equals 13 residues. CDR3 coding DNA: TGTGCCAGCAGCCCTCGGACAGAAAATACGCAGTATTTT. Its translation: CASSPRTENTQYF.

This sequence joins TRBV27 and TRBJ2-7, with D unclear. CDR1 is MNHEY, CDR2 SMNVEV, per germline (reference sequence). The CDR3 consists of 14 residues. Trimming removed 3 bases at V and 2 bases at J, with 11 bases between. CDR3 coding DNA: TGTGCCAGCAGTTTTGGTGACAAGCCCTACGAGCAGTACTTC. This translates into CASSFGDKPYEQYF.

The chain recombines TRBV5-6 with TRBJ1-4, with D possibly being TRBD1 (6 bases). Deletions cut 7 bases from V and 7 bases from J, with 11 bases between. Germline CDR1 SGHDT, CDR2 YYEEEE. This CDR3 contains 12 residues. The CDR3 loop is CASGRGSEKLFF. CDR3 nucleotides: TGTGCCAGCGGCAGGGGTAGTGAAAAACTGTTTTTT. The full variable domain, its missing parts supplied by reference TRBV5-6 and TRBJ1-4, is DAGVTQSPTHLIKTRGQQVTLRCSPKSGHDTVSWYQQALGQGPQFIFQYYEEEERQRGNFPDRFSGHQFPNYSSELNVNALLLGDSALYLCASGRGSEKLFFGSGTQLSVL.